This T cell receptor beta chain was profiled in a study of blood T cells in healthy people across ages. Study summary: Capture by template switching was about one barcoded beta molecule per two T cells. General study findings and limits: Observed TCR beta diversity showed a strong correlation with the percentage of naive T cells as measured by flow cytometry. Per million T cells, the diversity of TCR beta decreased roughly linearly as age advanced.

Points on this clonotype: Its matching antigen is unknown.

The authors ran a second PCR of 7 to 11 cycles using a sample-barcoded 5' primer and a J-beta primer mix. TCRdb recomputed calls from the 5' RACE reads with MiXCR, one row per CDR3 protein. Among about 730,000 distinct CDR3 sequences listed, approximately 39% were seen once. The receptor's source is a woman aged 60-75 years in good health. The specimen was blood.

The CDR3, as DNA: TGTGCCAGCAGCCAAGGGGGGGGACAGGGCATCTACGAGCAGTACTTC. As protein: CASSQGGGQGIYEQYF. This sequence joins TRBV3-1 and TRBJ2-7; 9 bases map to TRBD1. CDR3 length: 16 residues. In germline, CDR1 is LGHDT, CDR2 YNNKEL (reference sequence). Trimming cost V 1 base and J 3 bases; bases outside gene matches: 7.